This TCR beta chain was identified in a study of T cells after yellow fever vaccination. TCRdb reanalysed the 5' RACE reads using MiXCR and keeps one entry per CDR3 protein. In the table there are approximately 580,000 distinct CDR3 sequences, about a sixth of which are singletons. The junction had 5 bases not matched to a gene; V was cut back by 2 bases and J by 7 bases. The CDR3 totals 13 residues. The V gene's germline CDR1 is SGHDT and CDR2 YYEEEE. The receptor's source is a man younger than 35 who received the YFV17D yellow fever vaccine. The V call is TRBV5-6, the J call TRBJ2-7, with TRBD1 matching over 8 bases. The material sequenced was PBMCs, taken about 5 days after the first yellow fever vaccination. The CDR3 is CASSFGQGWEQYF. The CDR3 nucleotides read TGTGCCAGCAGCTTCGGACAGGGCTGGGAGCAGTACTTC.